This T cell receptor beta chain is from a study of T-cell memory formation after mild COVID-19 (dated by TCRdb to the early 2020s). For the study in its entirety: TCR sequence clusters from the two donors were largely donor specific. Two young, previously healthy adult volunteers made up the cohort, one male and one female. In two donors, T-cell clones that expanded and contracted after mild COVID-19 were followed by sequencing TCRalpha and TCRbeta repertoires longitudinally.

Overall results and qualifications from the work: SARS-CoV-2 specificity was not confirmed for the second-wave clones peaking on day 37. Balanced CD4/CD8 phenotypes were observed for clones contracting from day 15 to 85, whereas a bias towards CD4+ was observed for a second wave of clones expanding from day 15 to 37. The study included only a couple of mild cases, and larger cohorts that include severe cases with pre-infection samples were judged to be necessary. Contracting CD4+ clones were found mainly in CM and EM memory subsets, while CD8+ clones were enriched in EMRA. Some responding clones were detected in pre-infection memory, which suggested that pre-existing cross-reactive memory T cells had joined the SARS-CoV-2 response.

This clonotype was counted a few times. Its antigen remains undetermined. No per-base quality is available; no much larger clone lies one base away. Between the V and J ends, shortened by 5 bases and 5 bases respectively, the junction contains 17 bases. The CDR3 starts with the cysteine, ends with the phenylalanine, and has 15 residues. Only CDR3 DNA is held: 45 bases, read in frame from base 1. CDR1 and CDR2 were assigned from the germline V gene as SGHTA and FQGNSA. Ficoll-Paque density gradient centrifugation was the method used to isolate PBMCs. The run used an Illumina NovaSeq 6000. Using 5'RACE with constant-segment primers, TCRalpha and TCRbeta cDNA libraries were constructed, with sample barcodes and unique molecular identifiers added in the process. Trizol reagent was used to extract RNA from every sample. Amplification of the libraries took two PCR steps, and the second step added a second sample barcode plus Illumina TruSeq adapters. Libraries were sequenced on an Illumina NovaSeq with 2 x 150 bp paired-end reads. The source study handled its data this way. Demultiplexing of reads and collapsing into UMI-guided consensus sequences were performed with migec v1.2.7. With mixcr v2.1.11, UMI consensuses were aligned to TRA and TRB V and J templates and assembled into clonotypes. Expanded or contracted clonotypes were those called significant by both edgeR and NoisET, with noise models trained on biological replicates. edgeR calls used a false discovery rate-adjusted p below 0.01 and a log2 fold-change threshold of 1. As an exploratory analysis of dynamics, max-normalized trajectories of the 1000 most abundant clonotypes were examined by PCA with hierarchical clustering. Each responding clone was given a CD4 or CD8 phenotype based on the CD4+ and CD8+ repertoires, which had been sequenced separately. The public sequencing data were trimmed at Q25 with fastp and processed into clonotypes with MiXCR by TCRdb, which kept only in-frame beta chains. For every CDR3 protein sequence, its rows merge into one entry that carries the most common genes and DNA. The V and J calls and clone size come from TCRdb's table, not from the authors' own analysis. Recorded for this sample are some 120,000 distinct CDR3 sequences; about a sixth of them occurred a single time. The top ten hold roughly 5.2% of the sample.

Sequencing was done on a sample of PBMCs or a T cell subset sorted from them (not recorded which). This sequence was found in a man between 18 and 35 years old who had mild COVID-19 (a few samples of this study predate the infection). The sample titles of this study are shuffled in the database, so cell type and time point are left out; the donor was told from shared clones. The sequence links TRBV7-2 to TRBJ2-3; TRBD2 is perhaps the D gene, given 7 matching bases. The sequenced DNA is TGTGCCAGCAGCCGAGGGGGGGCAGTAGGAGATACGCAGTATTTT. It encodes CASSRGGAVGDTQYF.